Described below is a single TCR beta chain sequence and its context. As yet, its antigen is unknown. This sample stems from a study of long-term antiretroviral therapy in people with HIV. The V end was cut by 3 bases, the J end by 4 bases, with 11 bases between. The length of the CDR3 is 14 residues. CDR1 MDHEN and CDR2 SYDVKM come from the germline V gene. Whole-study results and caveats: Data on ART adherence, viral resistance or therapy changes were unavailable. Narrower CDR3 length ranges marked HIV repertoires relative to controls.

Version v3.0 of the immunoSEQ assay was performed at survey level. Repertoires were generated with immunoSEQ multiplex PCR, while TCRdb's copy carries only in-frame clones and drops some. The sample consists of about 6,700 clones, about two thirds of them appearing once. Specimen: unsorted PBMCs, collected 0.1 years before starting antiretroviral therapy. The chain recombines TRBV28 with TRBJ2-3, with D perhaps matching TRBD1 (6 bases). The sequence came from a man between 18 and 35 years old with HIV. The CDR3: CASSLPGAADTQYF. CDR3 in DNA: TGTGCCAGCAGTTTGCCAGGGGCGGCAGATACGCAGTATTTT.